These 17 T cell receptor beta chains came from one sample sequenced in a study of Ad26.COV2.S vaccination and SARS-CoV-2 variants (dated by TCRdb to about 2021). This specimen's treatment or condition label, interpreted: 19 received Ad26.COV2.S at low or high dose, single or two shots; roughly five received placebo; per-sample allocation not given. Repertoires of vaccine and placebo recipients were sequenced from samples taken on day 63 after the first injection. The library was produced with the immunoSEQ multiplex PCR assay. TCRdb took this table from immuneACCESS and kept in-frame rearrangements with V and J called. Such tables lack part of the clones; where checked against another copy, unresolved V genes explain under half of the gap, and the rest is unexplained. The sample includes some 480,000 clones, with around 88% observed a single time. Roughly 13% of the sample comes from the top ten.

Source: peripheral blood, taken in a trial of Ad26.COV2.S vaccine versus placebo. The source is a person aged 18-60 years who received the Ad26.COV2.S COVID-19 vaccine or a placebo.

CDR3 in DNA: TGTGCCACCAGCAGAGGTCAGGGGTCCAAAAACATTCAGTACTTC. Protein: CATSRGQGSKNIQYF. The chain employs TRBV15 and TRBJ2-4; weak D call: TRBD1 (6 bases). The ends were cut back, 1 base at V and 2 bases at J, with 9 bases in the middle. This CDR3 spans 15 amino acids. CDR1 is LNHNV, CDR2 YYDKDF, per germline (reference sequence).

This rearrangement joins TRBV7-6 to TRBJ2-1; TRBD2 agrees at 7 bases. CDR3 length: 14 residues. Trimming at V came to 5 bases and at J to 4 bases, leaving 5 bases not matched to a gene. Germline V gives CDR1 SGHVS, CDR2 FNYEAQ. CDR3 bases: TGTGCCAGCAGCCCAACTAGCGCGTACAATGAGCAGTTCTTC. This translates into CASSPTSAYNEQFF.

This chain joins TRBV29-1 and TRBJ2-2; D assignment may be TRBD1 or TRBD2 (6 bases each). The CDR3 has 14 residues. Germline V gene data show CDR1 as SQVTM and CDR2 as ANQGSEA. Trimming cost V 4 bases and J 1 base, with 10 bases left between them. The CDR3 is CSVAGARNTGELFF. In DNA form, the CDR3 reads TGCAGCGTTGCGGGGGCGAGGAACACCGGGGAGCTGTTTTTT.

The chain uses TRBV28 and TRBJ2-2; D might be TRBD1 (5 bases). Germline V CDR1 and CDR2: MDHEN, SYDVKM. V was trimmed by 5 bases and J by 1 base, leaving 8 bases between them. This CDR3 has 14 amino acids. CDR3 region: CASSRRGNTGELFF. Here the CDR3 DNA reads TGTGCCAGCAGTCGAAGGGGGAACACCGGGGAGCTGTTTTTT.

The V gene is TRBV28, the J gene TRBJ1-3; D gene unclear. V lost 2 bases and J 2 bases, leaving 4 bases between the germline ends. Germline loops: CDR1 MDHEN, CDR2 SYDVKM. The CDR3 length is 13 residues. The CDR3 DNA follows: TGTGCCAGCAGTTTAGGGCCTGGAAACACCATATATTTT. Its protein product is CASSLGPGNTIYF.

The CDR3 reads CASSYLTPREQYF. Here the CDR3 DNA reads TGTGCCAGCAGTTACCTAACCCCCCGCGAGCAGTACTTC. The chain carries TRBV6-2 or TRBV6-3 and TRBJ2-7, with D uncertain. Trimming shortened V by 2 bases and J by 6 bases, and 11 bases separated the two germline ends. This CDR3 is 13 amino acids long. Germline-derived CDR1 and CDR2 are MNHEY and SVGEGT.

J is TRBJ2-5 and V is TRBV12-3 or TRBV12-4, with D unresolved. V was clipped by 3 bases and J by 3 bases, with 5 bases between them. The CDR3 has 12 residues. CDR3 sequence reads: CASSFREETQYF. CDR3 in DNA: TGTGCCAGCAGTTTTCGGGAAGAGACCCAGTACTTC.

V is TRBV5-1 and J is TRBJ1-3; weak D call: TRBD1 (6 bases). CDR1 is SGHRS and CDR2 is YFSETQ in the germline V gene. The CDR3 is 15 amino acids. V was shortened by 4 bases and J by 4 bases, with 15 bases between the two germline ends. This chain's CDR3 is CASSRAGVVGNTIYF. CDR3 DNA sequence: TGCGCCAGCAGCCGTGCAGGGGTCGTCGGAAACACCATATATTTT. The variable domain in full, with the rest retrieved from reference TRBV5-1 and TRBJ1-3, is KAGVTQTPRYLIKTRGQQVTLSCSPISGHRSVSWYQQTPGQGLQFLFEYFSETQRNKGNFPGRFSGRQFSNSRSEMNVSTLELGDSALYLCASSRAGVVGNTIYFGEGSWLTVV.

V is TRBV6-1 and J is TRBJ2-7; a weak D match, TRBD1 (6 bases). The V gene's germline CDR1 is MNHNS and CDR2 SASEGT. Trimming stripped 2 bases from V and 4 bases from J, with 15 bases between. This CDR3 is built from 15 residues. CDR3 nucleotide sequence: TGTGCCAGCAGTGAAATGGGGGACACGACTTACGAGCAGTACTTC. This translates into CASSEMGDTTYEQYF.

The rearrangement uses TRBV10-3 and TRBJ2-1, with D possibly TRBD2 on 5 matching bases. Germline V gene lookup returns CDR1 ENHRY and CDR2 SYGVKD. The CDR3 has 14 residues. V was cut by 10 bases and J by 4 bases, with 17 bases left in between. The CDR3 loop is CATGLDPNYNEQFF. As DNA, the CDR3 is TGTGCCACCGGACTGGATCCTAATTACAATGAGCAGTTCTTC.

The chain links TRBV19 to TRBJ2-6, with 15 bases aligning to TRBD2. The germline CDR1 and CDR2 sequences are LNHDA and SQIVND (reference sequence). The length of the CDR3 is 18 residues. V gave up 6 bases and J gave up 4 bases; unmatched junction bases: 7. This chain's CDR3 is CASRAGLAGGRGANVLTF. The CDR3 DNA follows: TGTGCCAGTAGGGCCGGACTAGCGGGAGGGAGAGGGGCCAACGTCCTGACTTTC.

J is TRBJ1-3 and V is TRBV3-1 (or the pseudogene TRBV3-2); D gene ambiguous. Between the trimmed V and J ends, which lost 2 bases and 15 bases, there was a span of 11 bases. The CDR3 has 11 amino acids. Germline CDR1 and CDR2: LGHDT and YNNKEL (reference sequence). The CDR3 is CASSQTRRTYF. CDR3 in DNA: TGTGCCAGCAGCCAAACCCGGCGTACATATTTT.

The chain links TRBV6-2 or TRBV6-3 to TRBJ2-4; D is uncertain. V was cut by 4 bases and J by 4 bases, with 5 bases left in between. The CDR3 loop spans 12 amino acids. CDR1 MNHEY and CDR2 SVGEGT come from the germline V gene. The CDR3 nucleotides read TGTGCCAGCAGTTGGTTTAAAAACATTCAGTACTTC. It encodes CASSWFKNIQYF.

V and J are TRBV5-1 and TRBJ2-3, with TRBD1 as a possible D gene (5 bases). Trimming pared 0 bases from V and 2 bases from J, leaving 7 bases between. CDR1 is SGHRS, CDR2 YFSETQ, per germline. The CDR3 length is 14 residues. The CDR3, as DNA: TGCGCCAGCAGCTTGGGACAGATCACAGATACGCAGTATTTT. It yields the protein CASSLGQITDTQYF.

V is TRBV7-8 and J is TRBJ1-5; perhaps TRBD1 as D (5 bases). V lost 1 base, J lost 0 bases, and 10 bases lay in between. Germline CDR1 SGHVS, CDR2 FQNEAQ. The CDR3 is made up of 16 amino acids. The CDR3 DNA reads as TGTGCCAGCAGCTTAGGGGACCGCCATAGCAATCAGCCCCAGCATTTT. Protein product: CASSLGDRHSNQPQHF.

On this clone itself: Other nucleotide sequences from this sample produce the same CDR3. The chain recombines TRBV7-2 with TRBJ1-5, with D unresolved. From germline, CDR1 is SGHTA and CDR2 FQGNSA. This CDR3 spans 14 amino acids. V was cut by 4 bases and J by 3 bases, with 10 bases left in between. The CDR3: CASSSQGPNQPQHF. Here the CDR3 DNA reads TGTGCCAGCAGCTCCCAAGGGCCCAATCAGCCCCAGCATTTT.

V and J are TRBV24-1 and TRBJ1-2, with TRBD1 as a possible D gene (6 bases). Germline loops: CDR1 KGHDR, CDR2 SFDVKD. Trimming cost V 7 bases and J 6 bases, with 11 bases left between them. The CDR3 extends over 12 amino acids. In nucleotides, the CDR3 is TGTGCCACCAGCCCCACAGGGAATGGCTACACCTTC. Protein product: CATSPTGNGYTF.